The clone carrying this T cell receptor beta chain was counted ten times or more. Its antigen is currently unknown. Study-wide points: Greatest tumor Treg TCR overlap was with tumor naive CD4+ cells.

Germline trimming cut 6 bases from V and 5 bases from J; bases unmatched to any gene: 8. The length of the CDR3 is 15 residues. CDR1 and CDR2 from the germline V gene are MGHRA and YSYEKL. TCRdb reprocessed the 5' RACE reads with MiXCR, giving one entry per CDR3 protein. In the table there are about 42,000 distinct CDR3 sequences, approximately 30% of which are singletons. Material for sequencing was tumor-infiltrating memory CD4+ T cells sorted from the breast tumor. Regarding subset: memory CD4+ T cells, CD4+CD45RO+CD25-. This clonotype was sampled from a female donor with breast cancer. The genes are TRBV4-1 and TRBJ2-1, with 9 bases matching TRBD2. CDR3 sequence: CASRGGLAGNNEQFF. The CDR3 bases are TGCGCCAGCAGGGGGGGACTAGCAGGAAACAATGAGCAGTTCTTC.